This T cell receptor beta chain was captured in a study of blood T cell repertoires in COVID-19. The wider study: Both acute and convalescent COVID-19 samples were obtained from the United States, Italy and Spain.

Germline V gene data show CDR1 as SGHTA and CDR2 as FQGTGA. The CDR3 loop spans 14 amino acids. The V segment lost 3 bases and the J segment 4 bases; nucleotides outside the gene matches: 1. In the study's own analysis: For nucleated cells, counts were estimated from reference gene primer amplification. The assay was immunoSEQ multiplex PCR, and TCRdb's table has in-frame clones only and misses some. V and J calls and clone size come straight from that table; D and trimming were deduced from the DNA. The repertoire holds over 45,000 clones, with 77% as singletons. This clonotype originated in a human donor with active or convalescent COVID-19. The donor label of this sample is uncertain. Sequenced input: peripheral blood. This chain joins TRBV7-3 and TRBJ2-1, with 9 bases matching TRBD2. CDR3 region: CASSFSGSYNEQFF. Written as DNA, the CDR3 is TGTGCCAGCAGCTTTAGCGGGAGTTACAATGAGCAGTTCTTC.